The entry that follows covers one T cell receptor beta chain sequence. The source of the sample is a study of blood T cell repertoires in COVID-19. CDR1 and CDR2 from the germline V gene are SGHTA and FQGTGA. The CDR3 is made up of 16 amino acids. Deletions cut 3 bases from V and 1 base from J, with 12 bases between. The table came from immunoSEQ multiplex PCR; TCRdb's copy has only in-frame clones and leaves some out. The sample has some 170,000 clones; 70% to 85% are singletons. The sample taken for sequencing was PBMCs or T cells enriched from blood (not recorded which). The rearrangement joins TRBV7-3 to TRBJ2-2; possibly TRBD2 for D (5 bases). The source is a woman aged 50 to 60 who had recovered from COVID-19. As DNA, the CDR3 is TGTGCCAGCAGCTTTTCCGACGGGGTGAACACCGGGGAGCTGTTTTTT. Translating gives CASSFSDGVNTGELFF.